This TCR beta chain was sequenced for a study of shared clonotypes between healthy human individuals. Findings and limits, study-wide: The sharing of 4.5% to 5.5% of naive CD4 clonotypes was seen across a handful of donors. Naive subsets usually exceeded memory subsets in estimated richness.

This clone was recorded only once. Its antigen is unidentified. Other DNA sequences of this sample code for an identical CDR3. CDR3 length equals 11 residues. V lost 1 base and J lost 4, with 5 bases in between. Germline V lookup: CDR1 SQVTM, CDR2 ANQGSEA. Each replicate PCR on the sorted subsets used 150 to 200 ng DNA (around 30,000 T cell genomes). Produced via immunoSEQ multiplex PCR; TCRdb's table is partial and in-frame only. This table holds approximately 810,000 clones, 80% to 95% found once. Terminally differentiated effector memory CD45RA+ cells were excluded by CCR7 positive selection of CD45RO-negative cells. Donors, healthy HIV-negative adults, lacked recent acute infections or vaccinations.

This rearrangement joins TRBV29-1 to TRBJ2-7; D is unresolved. The clonotype comes from a man aged 30 to 45 in good health. Sequencing was done on a sample of naive CD8+ T cells sorted from blood. The chain's CDR3 is CSVEGRYEQYF. The CDR3 DNA sequence: TGCAGCGTTGAAGGCAGGTACGAGCAGTACTTC.